Included here is one TCR beta chain sequence, with context. Antigen unknown. One end of the junction varies from germline; a read error may be responsible. Libraries were prepared by immunoSEQ multiplex PCR; TCRdb keeps only in-frame clonotypes and omits some of them. The sample holds about 6,800 clones, 90% to 95% seen once. Treatment was busulfan-fludarabine conditioning, a marrow graft, and cyclophosphamide on days +3 and +4. The sample comes from a study of T cells after posttransplantation cyclophosphamide. Whole-study findings and limits: Donor-recipient repertoire similarity was low at 1-2 months, rising over year one. TRB clonality was highly associated with recipient CMV seropositivity and reactivation. Skin or GI-infiltrating T cells shared few TRB sequences with blood.

The source was PBMCs, collected approximately 190 weeks after allogeneic stem cell transplant with posttransplant cyclophosphamide. This sequence originates from a female patient aged 50-59 years who received an allogeneic stem cell transplant from a related donor, was CMV-positive, and had no GVHD. These T cells may partly come from the graft donor.

The CDR3 bases are TGCGCCAGCAGCGAGTTGGGGAGTCAGCCCCAGCATTTT. Its translation: CASSELGSQPQHF. This rearrangement joins TRBV10-1 to TRBJ1-5, with D uncertain. The germline gives CDR1 WNHNN, CDR2 SYGVQD (reference sequence). This CDR3 has 13 amino acids.